Detailed here is one T cell receptor beta chain. The antigen is not known. Lacking the conserved final phenylalanine or tryptophan, this CDR3 likely reflects a read error. The sample originates from a study of tumor and adjacent non-tumor tissue in lung cancer. At the level of the study: Histology: about a dozen adenocarcinoma, a couple of squamous cell carcinoma, 1 small cell lung cancer. The patients, 10 to 11 men and 5 women, were about 31 to 80 with stage I to III disease.

RNA was extracted from bulk tissue without any cell sorting. This non-tumor lung sample came from over 3 cm beyond the tumor edge. Notes on the study in general: TCR diversity was significantly greater in tumor than normal lung tissue.

The library came from three nested PCR rounds adapted from ARM-PCR protocols. Each CDR3 protein gets one entry after TCRdb re-called the multiplex PCR reads with MiXCR. The sample lists roughly 75,000 distinct CDR3 sequences, roughly 70% seen once, with roughly 25% in the top ten. V gave up 9 bases and J gave up 7 bases, with 9 bases separating them. The CDR3 has 10 residues. Germline values: CDR1 SGHAT, CDR2 FQNNGV. The sample comprised distant non-tumor lung tissue. This sequence joins TRBV11-2 and TRBJ2-5; D possibly matches TRBD1 or TRBD2 (5 bases each). This sequence was found in a woman between 50 and 59 years old with non-small cell lung cancer. The CDR3 bases are TGTGCCAGTGGGGACCCGACCCAGTACTAC. It codes for CASGDPTQYY.